A single sample is the source of the 26 T cell receptor beta chains below, sequenced in a study of shared clonotypes between healthy human individuals. Clones were read by immunoSEQ multiplex PCR, and TCRdb kept only the in-frame ones, dropping some. The sample lists 2 million to 2.5 million clones, under 95% seen once, with 0.37% in the top ten. The sequenced material came from naive CD4+ T cells from PBMCs. Subset here: CD45RA+ positively selected. The receptors were gathered from a man aged 18 to 30 in good health. Some clones in this sample may be carry-over from other donors' samples.

This clone showed up just a few times. The sample holds other DNA sequences that translate to the same CDR3. J is TRBJ1-1 and V is TRBV19; the D is unclear. Trimming cost V 8 bases and J 1 base, with 11 bases left between them. CDR3 length: 13 amino acids. Per the germline V gene, CDR1 is LNHDA and CDR2 is SQIVND (reference sequence). The CDR3 loop is CASRGRRNTEAFF. The CDR3 DNA sequence: TGTGCCAGTCGTGGACGGAGGAACACTGAAGCTTTCTTT.

The genes are TRBV10-3 and TRBJ2-3; 11 bases are a match to TRBD2. The V segment lost 4 bases and the J segment 6 bases; nucleotides outside the gene matches: 9. The CDR3 has 16 residues. Looked up from germline, CDR1 is ENHRY and CDR2 is SYGVKD. CDR3 coding DNA: TGTGCCATCAGTGGCGGCCTAGCGGGGGGCCGGGATACGCAGTATTTT. Amino acid sequence: CAISGGLAGGRDTQYF.

This rearrangement joins TRBV7-2 to TRBJ2-3; D possibly uses TRBD1 or TRBD2 (6 bases each). The CDR3 is made up of 14 amino acids. With 1 base removed from V and 4 bases from J, the gap between germline ends came to 9 bases. Per germline, CDR1 SGHTA and CDR2 FQGNSA. The CDR3 region is CASSLEGGSDTQYF. In DNA form, the CDR3 reads TGTGCCAGCAGCTTAGAGGGGGGCTCAGATACGCAGTATTTT.

V and J are TRBV5-1 and TRBJ2-7; possible D gene TRBD1, 7 bases. The CDR3 extends over 14 amino acids. Looked up from germline, CDR1 is SGHRS and CDR2 is YFSETQ. The V end was cut by 4 bases, the J end by 0 bases, with 11 bases between. In DNA, the CDR3 is TGCGCCAGCAGCGGGAGGACAGGCTCCTACGAGCAGTACTTC. This gives the protein CASSGRTGSYEQYF.

The V call is TRBV9, the J call TRBJ2-3, with a possible D match to TRBD1 (6 bases). Germline V gene data show CDR1 as SGDLS and CDR2 as YYNGEE. This CDR3 is built from 12 residues. The V end was cut by 10 bases, the J end by 0 bases, with 9 bases between. For the CDR3, the DNA is TGTGCCTCCGGACAGAGCACAGATACGCAGTATTTT. Residues: CASGQSTDTQYF.

The V gene is TRBV5-4, the J gene TRBJ1-4; no clear D gene. Per the germline V gene, CDR1 is SGHNT and CDR2 is YYREEE (reference sequence). Trimming shortened V by 4 bases and J by 8 bases, and 21 bases separated the two germline ends. The CDR3 has 16 residues. The CDR3: CASSTDREHLSEKLFF. The CDR3 DNA reads as TGTGCCAGCAGCACGGATAGGGAACATCTAAGCGAAAAACTGTTTTTT.

This clone has more than one count but fewer than ten. The chain couples TRBV7-9 to TRBJ2-6; D is uncertain. CDR3 size: 13 residues. V lost 3 bases to trimming and J lost 2 bases, with 2 bases between them. The germline V gene encodes CDR1 SEHNR and CDR2 FQNEAQ (reference sequence). This CDR3 reads CASSLPGANVLTF. In DNA, the CDR3 is TGTGCCAGCAGCTTGCCTGGGGCCAACGTCCTGACTTTC.

V and J are TRBV9 and TRBJ2-1; TRBD2 matches at 9 bases. In germline, CDR1 is SGDLS, CDR2 YYNGEE. V lost 0 bases to trimming and J lost 7 bases; unmatched junction nucleotides: 5. The CDR3 is made up of 15 amino acids. CDR3 sequence: CASSVGAGGPNEQFF. The CDR3, as DNA: TGTGCCAGCAGCGTAGGCGCGGGAGGGCCGAATGAGCAGTTCTTC.

The chain couples TRBV21-1 to TRBJ1-3; the table assigns TRBD1, which was not confirmed against the DNA. TRBV21-1 is reported as a pseudogene. The CDR3 spans 12 residues. The CDR3 loop reads CASSKEGNTIYF. In DNA, the CDR3 is TGTGCCAGCAGCAAAGAGGGGAACACCATATATTTT.

The CDR3 DNA reads TGTGCCAGCAGTTACTCGGGCGGGAACGCCTACAATGAGCAGTTCTTC. Its protein product is CASSYSGGNAYNEQFF. V is TRBV6-5 and J is TRBJ2-1; D perhaps matches TRBD2 (6 bases). Looked up from germline, CDR1 is MNHEY and CDR2 is SVGAGI. CDR3 length: 16 residues. V was pared by 0 bases and J by 2 bases, with 11 bases between.

The chain uses TRBV2 and TRBJ2-7; D is unresolved. Germline CDR1 reads SNHLY; CDR2 reads FYNNEI. V lost 5 bases and J 3 bases, leaving 23 bases between the germline ends. The length of the CDR3 is 17 residues. CDR3 in amino acids: CASSKKFGNMGYYEQYF. The CDR3 DNA reads TGTGCCAGCAGTAAAAAGTTTGGGAACATGGGTTACTACGAGCAGTACTTC.

This clone was counted a single time. This CDR3 is CASSIQTGYSYEQYF. DNA of the CDR3: TGTGCCAGCAGCATACAGACAGGGTACTCCTACGAGCAGTACTTC. The rearrangement links TRBV11-2 to TRBJ2-7; 7 bases align to TRBD1. CDR3 length: 15 amino acids. The J segment lost 0 bases and the V segment lost 5 bases, leaving 7 bases of the junction unmatched. The germline V gene encodes CDR1 SGHAT and CDR2 FQNNGV.

A note on this clone: The sample has other DNA sequences that encode this CDR3 too. This chain joins TRBV7-2 and TRBJ2-7, with TRBD2 as a possible D gene (6 bases). Germline loops: CDR1 SGHTA, CDR2 FQGNSA. Trimming cost V 5 bases and J 2 bases, with 13 bases left between them. The CDR3 has 14 residues. The CDR3 protein is CASSPRGGPYEQYF. The CDR3, as DNA: TGTGCCAGCAGCCCCCGCGGAGGGCCCTACGAGCAGTACTTC. Together with reference TRBV7-2 and TRBJ2-7, the CDR3 gives the full variable domain: GAGVSQSPSNKVTEKGKDVELRCDPISGHTALYWYRQSLGQGLEFLIYFQGNSAPDKSGLPSDRFSAERTGGSVSTLTIQRTQQEDSAVYLCASSPRGGPYEQYFGPGTRLTVT.

Only one count was recorded for this clone. The chain combines TRBV29-1 with TRBJ2-1; 9 bases are a match to TRBD2. This CDR3 contains 13 residues. J lost 9 bases, V lost 7 bases, and 10 bases had no gene match. The V gene's germline CDR1 is SQVTM and CDR2 ANQGSEA. CDR3 amino acids: CSARGLALPEQFF. DNA for the CDR3: TGCAGCGCCCGGGGACTAGCTCTTCCTGAGCAGTTCTTC.

The chain recombines TRBV5-1 with TRBJ2-3; 13 bases are shared with TRBD2. J lost 1 base, V lost 4 bases, and 9 bases had no gene match. This CDR3 is 18 amino acids long. The germline CDR1 and CDR2 sequences are SGHRS and YFSETQ. CDR3 sequence reads: CASSTGLAGDTRTDTQYF. CDR3 nucleotide sequence: TGCGCCAGCAGCACCGGACTAGCGGGAGACACGCGCACAGATACGCAGTATTTT.

V usage is TRBV2 and J usage is TRBJ2-2, with D hard to call. Trimming removed 6 bases at V and 4 bases at J, with 12 bases between. Germline V gene sequence: CDR1 SNHLY, CDR2 FYNNEI. The CDR3 is 14 amino acids. The CDR3 DNA is TGTGCCAGCAGGAACGAGGTGCCCACCGGGGAGCTGTTTTTT. Translation: CASRNEVPTGELFF.

A note on this clone: The same CDR3 arises from other DNA sequences in this sample as well. The gene calls are TRBV7-9 and TRBJ1-2, with D perhaps TRBD1 (5 bases). The CDR3 consists of 12 residues. The germline V and J ends were trimmed by 6 bases and 5 bases, with 10 bases remaining between them. Germline V lookup: CDR1 SEHNR, CDR2 FQNEAQ (reference sequence). CDR3 sequence (DNA): TGTGCCAGCAGGTCCGGGGGGTATGGCTACACCTTC. It specifies CASRSGGYGYTF.

Remarks on this clone: The same CDR3 can be traced to other DNA sequences in this sample. The chain links TRBV6-5 to TRBJ1-5; D remains ambiguous. V lost 5 bases, J lost 5 bases, and 10 bases lay in between. CDR3 size: 13 residues. Germline CDR1 MNHEY, CDR2 SVGAGI. The CDR3 loop is CASSPGGHQPQHF. DNA of the CDR3: TGTGCCAGCAGTCCCGGCGGACATCAGCCCCAGCATTTT.

The rearrangement uses TRBV4-1 and TRBJ2-7; TRBD2 matches at 10 bases. The CDR3 sequence is 15 residues long. The V gene end was trimmed by 4 bases and the J gene end by 7 bases; junction bases not matched to a gene: 10. Per germline, CDR1 MGHRA and CDR2 YSYEKL. The CDR3 is CASSLLLAGPGEQYF. For the CDR3, the DNA is TGCGCCAGCAGCCTCCTACTAGCGGGGCCTGGGGAGCAGTACTTC.

This clone has just a few counts. This chain uses TRBV6-6 with TRBJ1-2, with D perhaps matching TRBD1 (6 bases). This CDR3 has 16 residues. CDR1 and CDR2 from the germline V gene are MNHNY and SVGAGI (reference sequence). The V end lost 0 bases, the J end lost 4 bases, and 15 bases lay between the germline ends. CDR3 nucleotide sequence: TGTGCCAGCAGTTACTCTGCGGCAGGGGCCGGCTATGGCTACACCTTC. Residues: CASSYSAAGAGYGYTF.

The V gene is TRBV11-3, the J gene TRBJ2-2, with D hard to call. CDR3 length: 13 amino acids. With 0 bases removed from V and 6 bases from J, the gap between germline ends came to 5 bases. The germline CDR1 and CDR2 sequences are SGHNT and YENEEA. CDR3 in amino acids: CASSLDSPGELFF. CDR3 nucleotides: TGTGCCAGCAGCTTAGACAGCCCCGGGGAGCTGTTTTTT. Looking up the rest from reference TRBV11-3 and TRBJ2-2 gives the full variable domain: EAGVVQSPRYKIIEKKQPVAFWCNPISGHNTLYWYLQNLGQGPELLIRYENEEAVDDSQLPKDRFSAERLKGVDSTLKIQPAELGDSAVYLCASSLDSPGELFFGEGSRLTVL.

The chain combines TRBV18 with TRBJ1-1; D ambiguous. This CDR3 comprises 15 residues. Germline V gives CDR1 KGHSH, CDR2 LQKENI. Trimming took off 0 bases at V and 1 base at J, with 9 bases between the two ends. CDR3 coding DNA: TGTGCCAGCTCACCACCCGGACCCCAGAACACTGAAGCTTTCTTT. Encoded protein: CASSPPGPQNTEAFF.

The CDR3 loop is CASSLYSAAGGVAGELFF. Written as DNA, the CDR3 is TGTGCCAGCAGCTTATATTCAGCTGCGGGAGGTGTAGCCGGGGAGCTGTTTTTT. The gene calls are TRBV7-3 and TRBJ2-2, with TRBD2 matching 8 bases. CDR1 is SGHTA, CDR2 FQGTGA, per germline. The CDR3 has 18 amino acids. Germline trimming cut 2 bases from V and 6 bases from J; bases unmatched to any gene: 14.

The chain combines TRBV27 with TRBJ2-3; D may match TRBD1 or TRBD2 (5 bases each). Germline CDR1 is MNHEY and CDR2 is SMNVEV (reference sequence). This CDR3 has 17 residues. V was pared by 1 base and J by 8 bases, with 22 bases between. CDR3 region: CASSLLKTGTSRPTQYF. The CDR3 DNA reads TGTGCCAGCAGTTTATTGAAAACCGGGACGAGCCGTCCTACGCAGTATTTT.

In the case of this clone: The same CDR3 arises from other DNA sequences in this sample as well. This chain joins TRBV7-9 and TRBJ1-2; D is perhaps TRBD1 (6 bases). The germline V gene has CDR1 SEHNR and CDR2 FQNEAQ (reference sequence). The CDR3 has 13 residues. Trimming took off 2 bases at V and 4 bases at J, with 8 bases between the two ends. The CDR3 nucleotides are TGTGCCAGCAGCTTATTAGGGGGCTATGGCTACACCTTC. Its protein is CASSLLGGYGYTF.

The chain couples TRBV11-1 to TRBJ2-2; a weak D match, TRBD2 (7 bases). Trimming took 5 bases from V and 3 from J, leaving 19 bases between them. The germline V gene encodes CDR1 SGHAT and CDR2 FQDESV (reference sequence). The CDR3 loop spans 17 amino acids. CDR3 nucleotides: TGTGCCAGCAGCCTCCGGTCGGGGGGCGCCGACACCGGGGAGCTGTTTTTT. Its protein is CASSLRSGGADTGELFF.